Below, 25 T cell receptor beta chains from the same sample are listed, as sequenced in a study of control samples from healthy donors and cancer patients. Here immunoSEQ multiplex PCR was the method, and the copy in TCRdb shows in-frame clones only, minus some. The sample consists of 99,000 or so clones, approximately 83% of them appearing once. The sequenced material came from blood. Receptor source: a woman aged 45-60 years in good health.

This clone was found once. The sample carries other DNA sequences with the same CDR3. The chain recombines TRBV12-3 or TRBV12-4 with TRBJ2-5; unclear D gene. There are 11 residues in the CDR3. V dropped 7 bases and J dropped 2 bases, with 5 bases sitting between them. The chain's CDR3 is CASTNQETQYF. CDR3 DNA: TGTGCCAGCACCAATCAAGAGACCCAGTACTTC.

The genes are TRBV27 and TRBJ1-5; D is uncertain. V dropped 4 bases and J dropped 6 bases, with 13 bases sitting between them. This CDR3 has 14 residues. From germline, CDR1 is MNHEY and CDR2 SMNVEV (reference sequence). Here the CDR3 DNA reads TGTGCCAGCAGTTCCAATGGGGAGTCTCAGCCCCAGCATTTT. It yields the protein CASSSNGESQPQHF.

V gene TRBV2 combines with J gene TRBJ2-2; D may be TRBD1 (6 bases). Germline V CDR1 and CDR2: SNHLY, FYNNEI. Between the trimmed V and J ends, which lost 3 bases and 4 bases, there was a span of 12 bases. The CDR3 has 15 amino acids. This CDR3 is CASSEGQGFTGELFF. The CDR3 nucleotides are TGTGCCAGCAGTGAGGGCCAGGGGTTCACCGGGGAGCTGTTTTTT.

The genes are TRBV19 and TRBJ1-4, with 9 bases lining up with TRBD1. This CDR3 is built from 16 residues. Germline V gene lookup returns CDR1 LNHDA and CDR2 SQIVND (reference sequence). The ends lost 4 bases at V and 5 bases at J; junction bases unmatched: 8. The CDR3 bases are TGTGCCAGTAGTACATTTTCCGGGACAGGGAATGAAAAACTGTTTTTT. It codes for CASSTFSGTGNEKLFF.

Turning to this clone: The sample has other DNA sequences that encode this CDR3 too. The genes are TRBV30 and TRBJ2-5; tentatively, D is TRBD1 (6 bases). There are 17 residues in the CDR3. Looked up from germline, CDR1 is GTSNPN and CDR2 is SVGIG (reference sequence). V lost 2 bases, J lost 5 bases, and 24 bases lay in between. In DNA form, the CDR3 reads TGTGCCTGGAGTACCCCCCTACACAGGGTTGGACGGGAGACCCAGTACTTC. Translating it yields CAWSTPLHRVGRETQYF.

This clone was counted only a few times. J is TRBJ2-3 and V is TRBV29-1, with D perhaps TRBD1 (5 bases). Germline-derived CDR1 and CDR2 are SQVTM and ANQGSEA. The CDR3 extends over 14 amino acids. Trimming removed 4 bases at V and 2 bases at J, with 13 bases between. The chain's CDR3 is CSVGGALHTDTQYF. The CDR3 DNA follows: TGCAGCGTTGGTGGGGCCTTGCACACAGATACGCAGTATTTT.

CDR3 sequence reads: CASSLGQGVETQYF. Written as DNA, the CDR3 is TGTGCCAGCAGCTTAGGGCAGGGCGTGGAGACCCAGTACTTC. V usage is TRBV7-9 and J usage is TRBJ2-5; weak D call: TRBD1 (5 bases). The CDR3 consists of 14 residues. The ends were cut back, 1 base at V and 5 bases at J, with 11 bases in the middle. From germline, CDR1 is SEHNR and CDR2 FQNEAQ (reference sequence).

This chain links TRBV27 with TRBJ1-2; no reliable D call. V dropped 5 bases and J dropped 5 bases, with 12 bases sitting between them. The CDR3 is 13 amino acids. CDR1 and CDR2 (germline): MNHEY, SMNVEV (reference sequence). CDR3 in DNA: TGTGCCAGCAGTCCCCAGTTCACTTATGGCTACACCTTC. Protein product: CASSPQFTYGYTF.

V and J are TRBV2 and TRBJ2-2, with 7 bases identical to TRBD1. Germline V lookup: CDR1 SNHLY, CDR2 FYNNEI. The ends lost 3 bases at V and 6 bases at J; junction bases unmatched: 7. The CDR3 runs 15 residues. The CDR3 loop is CASSDRDSYSGELFF. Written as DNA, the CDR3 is TGTGCCAGCAGTGACAGGGACAGTTATTCCGGGGAGCTGTTTTTT.

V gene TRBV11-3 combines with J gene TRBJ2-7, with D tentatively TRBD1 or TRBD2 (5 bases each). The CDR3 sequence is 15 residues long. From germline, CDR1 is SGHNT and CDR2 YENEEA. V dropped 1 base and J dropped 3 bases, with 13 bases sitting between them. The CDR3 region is CASSLVTGPGYEQYF. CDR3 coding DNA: TGTGCCAGCAGCTTAGTGACGGGGCCAGGCTACGAGCAGTACTTC.

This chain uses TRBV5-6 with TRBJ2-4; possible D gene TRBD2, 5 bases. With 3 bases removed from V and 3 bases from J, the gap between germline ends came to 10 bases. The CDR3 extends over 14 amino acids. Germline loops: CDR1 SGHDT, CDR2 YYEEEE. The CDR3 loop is CASSSAGIKNIQYF. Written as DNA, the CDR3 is TGTGCCAGCAGCTCGGCGGGTATCAAAAACATTCAGTACTTC.

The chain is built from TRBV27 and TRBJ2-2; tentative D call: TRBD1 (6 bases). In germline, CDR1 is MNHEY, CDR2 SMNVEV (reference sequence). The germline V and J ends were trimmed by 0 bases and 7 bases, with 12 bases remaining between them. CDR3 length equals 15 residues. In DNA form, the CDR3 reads TGTGCCAGCAGTTTATCCACAGGGTCATACGGGGAGCTGTTTTTT. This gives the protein CASSLSTGSYGELFF.

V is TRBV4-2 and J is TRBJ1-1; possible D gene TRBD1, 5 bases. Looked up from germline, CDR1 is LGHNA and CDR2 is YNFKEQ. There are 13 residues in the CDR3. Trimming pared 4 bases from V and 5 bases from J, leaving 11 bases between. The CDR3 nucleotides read TGTGCCAGCAGCCGCAGGGAGAGGACTGAAGCTTTCTTT. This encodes CASSRRERTEAFF.

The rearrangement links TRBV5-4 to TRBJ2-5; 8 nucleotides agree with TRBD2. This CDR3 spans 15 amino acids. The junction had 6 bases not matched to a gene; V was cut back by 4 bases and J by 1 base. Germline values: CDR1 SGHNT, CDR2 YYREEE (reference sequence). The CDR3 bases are TGTGCCAGCAGCCGTGAACTAGCGGCCCAAGAGACCCAGTACTTC. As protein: CASSRELAAQETQYF.

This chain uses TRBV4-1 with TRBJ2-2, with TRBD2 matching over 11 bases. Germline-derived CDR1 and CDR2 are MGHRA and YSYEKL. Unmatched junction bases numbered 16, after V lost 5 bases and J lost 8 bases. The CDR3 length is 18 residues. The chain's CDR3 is CASSEIPLAGGFSGELFF. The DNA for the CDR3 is TGCGCCAGCAGCGAAATTCCATTAGCGGGAGGGTTTTCAGGGGAGCTGTTTTTT.

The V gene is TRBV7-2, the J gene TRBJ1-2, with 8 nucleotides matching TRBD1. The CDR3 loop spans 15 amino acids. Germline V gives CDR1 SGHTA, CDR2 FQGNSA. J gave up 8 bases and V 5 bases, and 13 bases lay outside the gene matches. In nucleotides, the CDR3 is TGTGCCAGCAGCCCCGGACAGGGTGGAGGTAGGGGCTACACCTTC. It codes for CASSPGQGGGRGYTF.

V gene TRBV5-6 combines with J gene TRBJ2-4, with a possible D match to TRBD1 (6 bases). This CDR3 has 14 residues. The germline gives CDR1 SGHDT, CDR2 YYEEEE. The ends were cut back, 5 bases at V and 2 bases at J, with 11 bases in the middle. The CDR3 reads CASSQQGSKNIQYF. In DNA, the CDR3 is TGTGCCAGCAGTCAACAGGGATCCAAAAACATTCAGTACTTC.

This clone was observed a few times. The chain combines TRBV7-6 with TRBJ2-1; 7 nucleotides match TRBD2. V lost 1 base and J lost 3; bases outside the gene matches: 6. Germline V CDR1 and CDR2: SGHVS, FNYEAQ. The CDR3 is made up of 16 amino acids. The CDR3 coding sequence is TGTGCCAGCAGCTTAGTTGCGGGAGACCGCTACAATGAGCAGTTCTTC. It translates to CASSLVAGDRYNEQFF.

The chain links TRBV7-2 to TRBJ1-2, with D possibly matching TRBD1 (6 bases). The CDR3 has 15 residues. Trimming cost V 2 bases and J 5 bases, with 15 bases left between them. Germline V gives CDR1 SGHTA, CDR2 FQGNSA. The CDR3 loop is CASSLPGALRYGYTF. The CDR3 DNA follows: TGTGCCAGCAGCTTACCGGGGGCGCTAAGATATGGCTACACCTTC.

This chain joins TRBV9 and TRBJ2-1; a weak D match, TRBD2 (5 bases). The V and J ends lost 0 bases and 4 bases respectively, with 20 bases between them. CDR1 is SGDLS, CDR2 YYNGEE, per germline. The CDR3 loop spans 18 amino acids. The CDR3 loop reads CASSVESLGSPEYNEQFF. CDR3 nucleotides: TGTGCCAGCAGCGTAGAGTCCCTAGGGAGCCCCGAGTACAATGAGCAGTTCTTC.

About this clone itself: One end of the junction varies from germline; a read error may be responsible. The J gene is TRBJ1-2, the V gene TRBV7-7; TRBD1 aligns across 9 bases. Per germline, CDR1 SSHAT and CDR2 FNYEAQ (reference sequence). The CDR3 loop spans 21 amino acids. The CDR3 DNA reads TGTGCTAGCAGCTTAGCCGGGGAGGGGAGCACACAGGGGGCGCGTAGCTATGGCTACACCTTC. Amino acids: CASSLAGEGSTQGARSYGYTF.

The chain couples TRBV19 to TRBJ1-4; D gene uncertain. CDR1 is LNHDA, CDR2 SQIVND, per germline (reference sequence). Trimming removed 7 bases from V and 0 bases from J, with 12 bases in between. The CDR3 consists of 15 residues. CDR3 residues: CASNKRTATNEKLFF. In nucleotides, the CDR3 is TGTGCCAGTAACAAACGGACGGCAACTAATGAAAAACTGTTTTTT.

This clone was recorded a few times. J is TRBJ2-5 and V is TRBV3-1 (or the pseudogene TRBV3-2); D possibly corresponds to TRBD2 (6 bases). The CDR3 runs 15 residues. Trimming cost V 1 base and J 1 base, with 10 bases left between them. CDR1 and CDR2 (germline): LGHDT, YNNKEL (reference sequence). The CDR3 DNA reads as TGTGCCAGCAGCCAAGGGACTAATTTCCAAGAGACCCAGTACTTC. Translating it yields CASSQGTNFQETQYF.

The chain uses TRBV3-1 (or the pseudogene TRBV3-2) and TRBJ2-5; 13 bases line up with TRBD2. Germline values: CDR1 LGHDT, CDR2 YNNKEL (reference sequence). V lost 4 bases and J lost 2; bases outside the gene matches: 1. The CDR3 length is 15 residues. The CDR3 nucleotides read TGTGCCAGCAGCCTACTAGCGGGAGGGCAAGAGACCCAGTACTTC. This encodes CASSLLAGGQETQYF.

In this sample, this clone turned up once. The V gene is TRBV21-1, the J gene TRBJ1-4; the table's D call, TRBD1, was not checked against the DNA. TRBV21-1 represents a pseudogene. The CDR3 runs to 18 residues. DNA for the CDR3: TGTGCCAGCACTAAGAGGGACAGGGCTCACGCAACTAATGAAAAACTGTTTTTT. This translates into CASTKRDRAHATNEKLFF.